Each of the 29 T cell receptor beta chains below was sequenced from the same sample in a study of T cells after somatic rescue of genetic block. TCRdb's table, derived via immunoSEQ multiplex PCR, lists solely in-frame clones and lacks some. The table includes tens of thousands of clones, approximately 91% detected once. Sequences were obtained from peripheral blood mononuclear cells (PBMCs). All receptors derive from a man aged 25-45 years.

This rearrangement joins TRBV5-5 to TRBJ2-7; D is unresolved. Trimming left V 2 bases short and J 4 bases short, with 16 bases between. The CDR3 is 15 amino acids. Germline values: CDR1 SGHKS, CDR2 YYEKEE (reference sequence). CDR3 in DNA: TGTGCCAGCAGCTTAGGAAACAGTCTCGTGTACGAGCAGTACTTC. As protein: CASSLGNSLVYEQYF.

The chain joins TRBV4-2 to TRBJ2-7; 10 nucleotides match TRBD2. Germline V gene data show CDR1 as LGHNA and CDR2 as YNFKEQ. This CDR3 is built from 15 residues. Trimming cost V 5 bases and J 4 bases; bases outside gene matches: 8. CDR3 sequence reads: CASSVGLAAVYEQYF. As DNA, the CDR3 is TGTGCCAGCAGCGTCGGACTAGCGGCCGTGTACGAGCAGTACTTC.

The chain joins TRBV4-2 to TRBJ1-1, with D possibly being TRBD1 (5 bases). Germline assignment: CDR1 LGHNA and CDR2 YNFKEQ. CDR3 length equals 14 residues. Deletions cut 2 bases from V and 6 bases from J, with 13 bases between. In DNA, the CDR3 is TGTGCCAGCAGCCAACAGGGAGATTTGGCTGAAGCTTTCTTT. Protein: CASSQQGDLAEAFF.

This chain uses TRBV6-5 with TRBJ2-7, with TRBD1 matching 7 bases. The CDR3 is 13 residues long. The J segment lost 6 bases and the V segment lost 4 bases, leaving 6 bases of the junction unmatched. CDR1 is MNHEY, CDR2 SVGAGI, per germline. CDR3 sequence: CASSSSGTVEQYF. The CDR3 DNA reads as TGTGCCAGCAGTTCCTCGGGGACAGTCGAGCAGTACTTC.

The chain carries TRBV10-3 and TRBJ2-1, with D maybe TRBD2 (5 bases). V lost 6 bases and J lost 1, with 10 bases in between. This CDR3 has 14 residues. The germline V gene encodes CDR1 ENHRY and CDR2 SYGVKD. The CDR3 DNA reads as TGTGCCATCAGGGACTCCTCGTCCTACAATGAGCAGTTCTTC. Protein: CAIRDSSSYNEQFF.

The chain combines TRBV7-2 with TRBJ2-1, with 9 bases lining up with TRBD2. Germline CDR1 SGHTA, CDR2 FQGNSA. The CDR3 covers 17 residues. The V segment lost 5 bases and the J segment 0 bases; nucleotides outside the gene matches: 8. The CDR3, as DNA: TGTGCCAGCAGCCCCCCCATGACTAGCGGCTCCTACAATGAGCAGTTCTTC. It translates to CASSPPMTSGSYNEQFF.

The genes are TRBV2 and TRBJ2-1; D gene ambiguous. V dropped 6 bases and J dropped 5 bases, with 17 bases sitting between them. This CDR3 is 15 amino acids long. The V gene's germline CDR1 is SNHLY and CDR2 FYNNEI. Written as DNA, the CDR3 is TGTGCCAGCAGGCTCCAGCCAAACACACACAATGAGCAGTTCTTC. This sequence encodes CASRLQPNTHNEQFF.

The rearrangement links TRBV5-4 to TRBJ2-5; TRBD2 might be the D (5 bases). From germline, CDR1 is SGHNT and CDR2 YYREEE (reference sequence). V gave up 3 bases and J gave up 9 bases, with 12 bases separating them. CDR3 length equals 12 residues. CDR3: CASSSGSGAQYF. The CDR3 DNA follows: TGTGCCAGCAGCTCGGGCTCCGGGGCCCAGTACTTC. Full variable domain (rest looked up from reference TRBV5-4 and TRBJ2-5): ETGVTQSPTHLIKTRGQQVTLRCSSQSGHNTVSWYQQALGQGPQFIFQYYREEENGRGNFPPRFSGLQFPNYSSELNVNALELDDSALYLCASSSGSGAQYFGPGTRLLVL.

This clone was counted once. The chain combines TRBV6-5 with TRBJ2-3; a possible D gene is TRBD2 (5 bases). Trimming took off 8 bases at V and 4 bases at J, with 10 bases between the two ends. Germline CDR1 is MNHEY and CDR2 is SVGAGI. This CDR3 has 12 amino acids. CDR3 bases: TGTGCCAGCGGACGGGGTTCAGATACGCAGTATTTT. It codes for CASGRGSDTQYF.

The chain is built from TRBV6-1 and TRBJ2-3, with 12 bases identical to TRBD2. V lost 4 bases and J lost 5; bases outside the gene matches: 4. The CDR3 covers 15 residues. Germline CDR1 is MNHNS and CDR2 is SASEGT. CDR3 amino acids: CASSVTSGGRDTQYF. CDR3 nucleotide sequence: TGTGCCAGCAGTGTGACTAGCGGGGGTAGAGATACGCAGTATTTT.

This clone was detected only once. The rearrangement joins TRBV13 to TRBJ1-2; maybe TRBD1 (5 bases). In germline, CDR1 is PRHDT, CDR2 FYEKMQ (reference sequence). The CDR3 loop spans 17 amino acids. V dropped 4 bases and J dropped 2 bases, with 20 bases sitting between them. The CDR3 sequence is CASSSMTEAWSNYGYTF. CDR3 DNA: TGTGCCAGCAGCTCCATGACAGAGGCTTGGTCCAACTATGGCTACACCTTC.

CDR3 in amino acids: CASSSQGPLNEQFF. The CDR3 DNA reads as TGTGCCAGCAGCTCACAGGGGCCCCTCAATGAGCAGTTCTTC. The rearrangement joins TRBV11-3 to TRBJ2-1, with 7 bases fitting TRBD1. Trimming removed 4 bases from V and 6 bases from J; junction bases left unmatched: 6. CDR1 SGHNT and CDR2 YENEEA come from the germline V gene. This CDR3 is built from 14 residues.

The CDR3 region has the DNA TGTGCCAGCAGCGGGACCTCGATCCTCACTGAAGCTTTCTTT. Its protein product is CASSGTSILTEAFF. The rearrangement joins TRBV2 to TRBJ1-1; a possible D gene is TRBD1 (5 bases). Germline V lookup: CDR1 SNHLY, CDR2 FYNNEI. Trimming pared 6 bases from V and 4 bases from J, leaving 15 bases between. CDR3 length: 14 amino acids.

J is TRBJ2-1 and V is TRBV4-2, with 11 nucleotides matching TRBD2. Trimming cost V 0 bases and J 8 bases; bases outside gene matches: 12. The CDR3 consists of 18 residues. Germline-derived CDR1 and CDR2 are LGHNA and YNFKEQ. CDR3 amino acids: CASSQDPLAGGPRYEQFF. Written as DNA, the CDR3 is TGTGCCAGCAGCCAAGATCCCTTAGCGGGAGGGCCTCGGTATGAGCAGTTCTTC.

This chain connects TRBV11-1 to TRBJ2-1, with a tentative D call TRBD2 (5 bases). In germline, CDR1 is SGHAT, CDR2 FQDESV (reference sequence). The CDR3 contains 15 residues. V lost 0 bases and J lost 3, with 9 bases in between. The CDR3 is CASSLARVVYNEQFF. CDR3 in DNA: TGTGCCAGCAGCTTAGCGAGGGTAGTCTACAATGAGCAGTTCTTC.

The chain recombines TRBV11-2 with TRBJ1-1; no clear D. CDR3 length: 14 residues. Germline V gene sequence: CDR1 SGHAT, CDR2 FQNNGV. The V and J ends lost 5 bases and 4 bases respectively, with 14 bases between them. This CDR3 reads CASSLLDSGTEAFF. In DNA, the CDR3 is TGTGCCAGCAGCCTACTAGATTCGGGCACTGAAGCTTTCTTT.

This clone was seen only a few times. The chain employs TRBV4-2 and TRBJ1-2; no definite D call. The CDR3 has 15 residues. Germline V gives CDR1 LGHNA, CDR2 YNFKEQ. Between the trimmed V and J ends, which lost 0 bases and 3 bases, there was a span of 11 bases. The CDR3 sequence is CASSQDLALDYGYTF. The CDR3 DNA reads as TGTGCCAGCAGCCAAGATCTTGCCCTTGACTATGGCTACACCTTC.

CDR3 region: CASSLGLWTGEKNGYTF. The CDR3 DNA sequence: TGTGCCAGCAGCTTGGGGTTGTGGACAGGGGAGAAGAATGGCTACACCTTC. The chain has TRBV5-6 and TRBJ1-2; 9 nucleotides match TRBD1. The V gene end was trimmed by 0 bases and the J gene end by 6 bases; junction bases not matched to a gene: 12. The germline V gene has CDR1 SGHDT and CDR2 YYEEEE. The length of the CDR3 is 17 residues. The variable domain in full, with the rest retrieved from reference TRBV5-6 and TRBJ1-2, is DAGVTQSPTHLIKTRGQQVTLRCSPKSGHDTVSWYQQALGQGPQFIFQYYEEEERQRGNFPDRFSGHQFPNYSSELNVNALLLGDSALYLCASSLGLWTGEKNGYTFGSGTRLTVV.

The chain joins TRBV5-1 to TRBJ2-3, with a tentative D call TRBD2 (6 bases). The CDR3 has 15 amino acids. The germline V and J ends were trimmed by 0 bases and 6 bases, with 14 bases remaining between them. Germline assignment: CDR1 SGHRS and CDR2 YFSETQ. The CDR3 region is CASSLEFGSRDTQYF. For the CDR3, the DNA is TGCGCCAGCAGCTTGGAGTTCGGGAGTAGGGATACGCAGTATTTT.

The V gene is TRBV6-6, the J gene TRBJ2-7; maybe TRBD1 (6 bases). The germline CDR1 and CDR2 sequences are MNHNY and SVGAGI (reference sequence). There are 14 residues in the CDR3. Trimming left V 6 bases short and J 4 bases short, with 16 bases between. CDR3 residues: CASRNRVGFYEQYF. The CDR3 region has the DNA TGTGCCAGCAGGAACAGGGTTGGATTTTACGAGCAGTACTTC.

The chain uses TRBV6-1 and TRBJ1-5, with a possible D match to TRBD1 (6 bases). Germline values: CDR1 MNHNS, CDR2 SASEGT. The V and J ends lost 5 bases and 6 bases respectively, with 17 bases between them. The length of the CDR3 is 15 residues. CDR3 sequence reads: CASSPSGDTPQPQHF. CDR3 nucleotides: TGTGCCAGCAGTCCCTCCGGGGACACGCCTCAGCCCCAGCATTTT.

The chain joins TRBV12-5 to TRBJ1-5; D unclear. From germline, CDR1 is LGHNT and CDR2 FRNRAP. V was trimmed by 0 bases and J by 6 bases, leaving 15 bases between them. The CDR3 is 16 residues long. In DNA, the CDR3 is TGTGCTAGTGGTTTGGTAGTCGGAGGTTCGAGTCAGCCCCAGCATTTT. It specifies CASGLVVGGSSQPQHF.

With regard to this clone: At one end, the junction sequence differs from germline, possibly due to a read error. The CDR3 sequence: CATSGDRGQHTGELFF. For the CDR3, the DNA is TGTGCCACCAGCGGAGACAGGGGGCAGCACACCGGGGAGCTGTTTTTT. This chain connects TRBV15 to TRBJ2-2; 10 positions agree with TRBD1. Germline V gene sequence: CDR1 LNHNV, CDR2 YYDKDF (reference sequence). The CDR3 is 16 amino acids.

The genes are TRBV5-5 and TRBJ2-1; 9 bases are a match to TRBD1. The CDR3 is made up of 14 amino acids. Germline values: CDR1 SGHKS, CDR2 YYEKEE (reference sequence). Trimming cost V 4 bases and J 9 bases; bases outside gene matches: 8. Here the CDR3 reads CASSVGQGDGEQFF. The CDR3 nucleotides read TGTGCCAGCAGCGTGGGACAGGGTGACGGTGAGCAGTTCTTC. The whole variable domain, remainder taken from reference TRBV5-5 and TRBJ2-1, is DAGVTQSPTHLIKTRGQQVTLRCSPISGHKSVSWYQQVLGQGPQFIFQYYEKEERGRGNFPDRFSARQFPNYSSELNVNALLLGDSALYLCASSVGQGDGEQFFGPGTRLTVL.

The genes are TRBV7-9 and TRBJ2-7; D unclear. The CDR3 has 11 residues. Germline CDR1 SEHNR, CDR2 FQNEAQ (reference sequence). V dropped 3 bases and J dropped 6 bases, with 6 bases sitting between them. Here the CDR3 reads CASSFLVEQYF. CDR3 coding DNA: TGTGCCAGCAGCTTCTTGGTCGAGCAGTACTTC. Variable domain in full (rest from reference TRBV7-9 and TRBJ2-7): DTGVSQNPRHKITKRGQNVTFRCDPISEHNRLYWYRQTLGQGPEFLTYFQNEAQLEKSRLLSDRFSAERPKGSFSTLEIQRTEQGDSAMYLCASSFLVEQYFGPGTRLTVT.

The V gene is TRBV27, the J gene TRBJ2-6; TRBD1 might be the D (5 bases). Looked up from germline, CDR1 is MNHEY and CDR2 is SMNVEV (reference sequence). The CDR3 covers 15 residues. V lost 3 bases and J lost 0, with 6 bases in between. CDR3 nucleotide sequence: TGTGCCAGCAGTTTTCAGGGCTCTGGGGCCAACGTCCTGACTTTC. As protein: CASSFQGSGANVLTF.

V usage is TRBV6-5 and J usage is TRBJ2-7, with 7 positions matching TRBD1. This CDR3 region has 12 residues. Trimming at V came to 8 bases and at J to 4 bases, leaving 5 bases not matched to a gene. Germline-derived CDR1 and CDR2 are MNHEY and SVGAGI. CDR3 region: CASRGQNYEQYF. CDR3 sequence (DNA): TGTGCCAGCCGGGGACAGAATTACGAGCAGTACTTC.

The chain links TRBV19 to TRBJ1-1; tentatively, D is TRBD1 (5 bases). CDR1 is LNHDA and CDR2 is SQIVND in the germline V gene (reference sequence). This CDR3 is built from 13 residues. Trimming removed 5 bases at V and 2 bases at J, with 9 bases between. This CDR3 reads CASSLGHNTEAFF. The DNA for the CDR3 is TGTGCCAGTAGTCTAGGACACAACACTGAAGCTTTCTTT.

The chain has TRBV18 and TRBJ2-7, with 7 positions matching TRBD1. CDR1 is KGHSH, CDR2 LQKENI, per germline. There are 14 residues in the CDR3. Trimming at V came to 4 bases and at J to 2 bases, leaving 5 bases not matched to a gene. DNA for the CDR3: TGTGCCAGCTCACAGCAGGGGGAGACCTACGAGCAGTACTTC. As protein: CASSQQGETYEQYF. The full variable domain, its missing parts supplied by reference TRBV18 and TRBJ2-7, is NAGVMQNPRHLVRRRGQEARLRCSPMKGHSHVYWYRQLPEEGLKFMVYLQKENIIDESGMPKERFSAEFPKEGPSILRIQQVVRGDSAAYFCASSQQGETYEQYFGPGTRLTVT.